Listed below are T cell receptor beta chains from one sample, sequenced in a study of shared clonotypes between healthy human individuals. Assay used: immunoSEQ multiplex PCR; TCRdb lists only in-frame clones, some missing. The sample contains some 1.1 million clones, roughly 80% of which appear only once. The sample taken for sequencing was memory CD4+ T cells from PBMCs. Receptors were obtained from a man aged 18 to 30 in good health. Some clones in this sample may be carry-over from other donors' samples. CDR3s include the opening cysteine and the closing phenylalanine or tryptophan. Each record gives: CDR3 DNA, CDR3 protein, D gene, J gene, V gene, clone size. The D gene is left open where the match is weak. Rows give clone size only sometimes, using once, few, many, or a class for an expanded clone.

CDR3nt: TGTGCTAGTGGTCTCAATTCAGATACGCAGTATTTT; CDR3aa: CASGLNSDTQYF; d_gene: .; j_gene: TRBJ2-3; v_gene: TRBV12-5; abundance: .
CDR3nt: TGTGCCAGCAGGGACTCGGGACCCCTCACAGATACGCAGTATTTT; CDR3aa: CASRDSGPLTDTQYF; d_gene: .; j_gene: TRBJ2-3; v_gene: TRBV6-5; abundance: .
CDR3nt: TGTGCCAGGGGACAGGGGCGGGGAGAGACCCAGTACTTC; CDR3aa: CARGQGRGETQYF; d_gene: TRBD1; j_gene: TRBJ2-5; v_gene: TRBV2; abundance: .
CDR3nt: TGTGCCAGCAGACCCCAGGGGGGAAGCAATCAGCCCCAGCATTTT; CDR3aa: CASRPQGGSNQPQHF; d_gene: TRBD1; j_gene: TRBJ1-5; v_gene: TRBV6-5; abundance: many
CDR3nt: TGTGCCAGCGTCCGGGGAGGAGAGACTGAAGCTTTCTTT; CDR3aa: CASVRGGETEAFF; d_gene: .; j_gene: TRBJ1-1; v_gene: TRBV6-1; abundance: .
CDR3nt: TGTGCCATCAGTGAGTCGGAGGGCCGAAACTATGGCTACACCTTC; CDR3aa: CAISESEGRNYGYTF; d_gene: .; j_gene: TRBJ1-2; v_gene: TRBV10-3; abundance: .
CDR3nt: TGTGCCAGCAGCAGGGGCGCGGGGAACATTCAGTACTTC; CDR3aa: CASSRGAGNIQYF; d_gene: .; j_gene: TRBJ2-4; v_gene: TRBV6-4; abundance: .
CDR3nt: TGTGCCAGCAGCTTAGTGTTTAGGACTAGCGGATCCTACGAGCAGTACTTC; CDR3aa: CASSLVFRTSGSYEQYF; d_gene: TRBD2; j_gene: TRBJ2-7; v_gene: TRBV11-1; abundance: .
CDR3nt: TGTGCCATCAGGGGACAGGGGGCGCCTGGAGGCTTTAGGGGGAACACTGAAGCTTTCTTT; CDR3aa: CAIRGQGAPGGFRGNTEAFF; d_gene: TRBD1; j_gene: TRBJ1-1; v_gene: TRBV10-3; abundance: few
CDR3nt: TGTGCCTGGAGTCCCGGGACAGGGATGTTTGGTTCCCTCCACTTT; CDR3aa: CAWSPGTGMFGSLHF; d_gene: TRBD1; j_gene: TRBJ1-6; v_gene: TRBV30; abundance: .
CDR3nt: TGTGCCAGTAGTCAGGACAGGGGTGGGGCCCAGCATTTT; CDR3aa: CASSQDRGGAQHF; d_gene: TRBD1; j_gene: TRBJ1-5; v_gene: TRBV19; abundance: .
CDR3nt: TGTGCCAGCGAGGCGAGCGGGGAGCTGTTTTTT; CDR3aa: CASEASGELFF; d_gene: .; j_gene: TRBJ2-2; v_gene: TRBV21-1; abundance: .
CDR3nt: TGTGCCAGCAGCTTTACTAGCGGGATCTCCTACGAGCAGTACTTC; CDR3aa: CASSFTSGISYEQYF; d_gene: TRBD2; j_gene: TRBJ2-7; v_gene: TRBV11-2; abundance: .
CDR3nt: TGTGCCAGTAGTAAGCCCCTAGTGGACATTCAGTACTTC; CDR3aa: CASSKPLVDIQYF; d_gene: .; j_gene: TRBJ2-4; v_gene: TRBV19; abundance: .
CDR3nt: TGTGCCAGCAGTGGGACTAGCACAGATACGCAGTATTTT; CDR3aa: CASSGTSTDTQYF; d_gene: .; j_gene: TRBJ2-3; v_gene: TRBV2; abundance: .
CDR3nt: TGTGCCTGGCAGATAGGACAGTTGGGTAGCGGGGAGCTGTTTTTT; CDR3aa: CAWQIGQLGSGELFF; d_gene: .; j_gene: TRBJ2-2; v_gene: TRBV30; abundance: .
CDR3nt: TGTGCCAGCAGGGGATGGACAGGGGACCATGAAAAACTGTTTTTT; CDR3aa: CASRGWTGDHEKLFF; d_gene: TRBD1; j_gene: TRBJ1-4; v_gene: TRBV28; abundance: .
CDR3nt: TGCGCCAGCAGCACCGAACCCGGGACAGGGGGCGAAGAGCAGTTCTTC; CDR3aa: CASSTEPGTGGEEQFF; d_gene: TRBD1; j_gene: TRBJ2-1; v_gene: TRBV5-1; abundance: once
CDR3nt: TGCAGTGTTGCGCGGGAGGTAGCGCAGTATTTT; CDR3aa: CSVAREVAQYF; d_gene: TRBD2; j_gene: TRBJ2-3; v_gene: TRBV20-1; abundance: .
CDR3nt: TGTGCCTGGAGTGTAGCGAGCACAGATACGCAGTATTTT; CDR3aa: CAWSVASTDTQYF; d_gene: .; j_gene: TRBJ2-3; v_gene: TRBV30; abundance: .
CDR3nt: TGTGCCAGCTCACCATCAGGGGTCTCCTACGAGCAGTACTTC; CDR3aa: CASSPSGVSYEQYF; d_gene: .; j_gene: TRBJ2-7; v_gene: TRBV18; abundance: many
CDR3nt: TGTGCCAGCTCACGCGGGACAGGGGAATGGGGCACTGAAGCTTTCTTT; CDR3aa: CASSRGTGEWGTEAFF; d_gene: TRBD1; j_gene: TRBJ1-1; v_gene: TRBV18; abundance: .
CDR3nt: TGTGCCAGCAGCTTATTCCAGGGTTGGCGAGAGACCCAGTACTTC; CDR3aa: CASSLFQGWRETQYF; d_gene: .; j_gene: TRBJ2-5; v_gene: TRBV7-2; abundance: .
CDR3nt: TGTGCCACCCAACCGCCGGGACAGGGTCACGAGCAGTACTTC; CDR3aa: CATQPPGQGHEQYF; d_gene: TRBD1; j_gene: TRBJ2-7; v_gene: TRBV6-5; abundance: .
CDR3nt: TGTGCCAGCAGTTCCCGGATCTCGATTGAAACAGATACGCAGTATTTT; CDR3aa: CASSSRISIETDTQYF; d_gene: .; j_gene: TRBJ2-3; v_gene: TRBV28; abundance: .
CDR3nt: TGCGCCAGCAGCTTGGTGGCGGACTATGGCTACACCTTC; CDR3aa: CASSLVADYGYTF; d_gene: .; j_gene: TRBJ1-2; v_gene: TRBV5-1; abundance: many
CDR3nt: TGTGCCAGCAGCGTATTTGGAGGCGACAATCAGCCCCAGCATTTT; CDR3aa: CASSVFGGDNQPQHF; d_gene: .; j_gene: TRBJ1-5; v_gene: TRBV9; abundance: few
CDR3nt: TGTGCCAGCAGCCTATGGGCCGGGGGAGGCTACACCTTC; CDR3aa: CASSLWAGGGYTF; d_gene: .; j_gene: TRBJ1-2; v_gene: TRBV7-9; abundance: few
CDR3nt: TGTGCCAGCTCCGGGACAGTCGAGCAGTACTTC; CDR3aa: CASSGTVEQYF; d_gene: .; j_gene: TRBJ2-7; v_gene: TRBV21-1; abundance: .
CDR3nt: TGCGCCAGCAGCCAAGGTAACAGGGTACGCGAGCAGTACTTC; CDR3aa: CASSQGNRVREQYF; d_gene: .; j_gene: TRBJ2-7; v_gene: TRBV4-1; abundance: .
CDR3nt: TGCGCCAGCAGCGTCGGACCTTCGACTAGCGGGAGGCAGTTCTTC; CDR3aa: CASSVGPSTSGRQFF; d_gene: TRBD2; j_gene: TRBJ2-1; v_gene: TRBV5-1; abundance: .
CDR3nt: TGTGCCAGCAGGACCCCGGGGGGGACAGATACGCAGTATTTT; CDR3aa: CASRTPGGTDTQYF; d_gene: TRBD2; j_gene: TRBJ2-3; v_gene: TRBV6-5; abundance: .
CDR3nt: TGTGCCAGCAAAATGAACACTGAAGCTTTCTTT; CDR3aa: CASKMNTEAFF; d_gene: .; j_gene: TRBJ1-1; v_gene: TRBV2; abundance: .
CDR3nt: TGTGCCTGGAACCGGGGTGGGGACACTGAAGCTTTCTTT; CDR3aa: CAWNRGGDTEAFF; d_gene: .; j_gene: TRBJ1-1; v_gene: TRBV30; abundance: many
CDR3nt: TGTGCCAGCAGTTTAGAAGGCCGGGTGCTGTTCTTC; CDR3aa: CASSLEGRVLFF; d_gene: .; j_gene: TRBJ2-1; v_gene: TRBV28; abundance: .
CDR3nt: TGTGCCAGCAGCGTAGTGGAGGCTGAGCAGTTCTTC; CDR3aa: CASSVVEAEQFF; d_gene: .; j_gene: TRBJ2-1; v_gene: TRBV9; abundance: .
CDR3nt: TGTGCCAGCAGCTGGAACTCAGGACAGTTGGGCAATGAGCAGTTCTTC; CDR3aa: CASSWNSGQLGNEQFF; d_gene: .; j_gene: TRBJ2-1; v_gene: TRBV7-8; abundance: few
CDR3nt: TGTGCCAGCAGCCTCCAACCGGCGACTGGCGAAAAACTGTTTTTT; CDR3aa: CASSLQPATGEKLFF; d_gene: .; j_gene: TRBJ1-4; v_gene: TRBV11-2; abundance: .
CDR3nt: TGTGCCAGCAGCTCTTACACAGCAGCCTACGAGCAGTACTTC; CDR3aa: CASSSYTAAYEQYF; d_gene: .; j_gene: TRBJ2-7; v_gene: TRBV5-4; abundance: .